This TCR beta chain was sequenced in a study of shared clonotypes between healthy human individuals. Study context: Aged 18 to 49, the donors were two women and three men. Study conclusions and caveats: Non-shared clonotypes showed lower generation probabilities than clonotypes common to all four donors.

The CDR3 spans 16 residues. V lost 6 bases and J lost 4; bases outside the gene matches: 8. Clones were read by immunoSEQ multiplex PCR, and TCRdb kept only the in-frame ones, dropping some. The sample records under 600,000 clones, approximately 95% being singletons. Concerning this clone itself: The antigen is unknown.

The chain recombines TRBV5-3 with TRBJ1-3; 12 bases align to TRBD1. Being an ORF, TRBV5-3 has a function that is uncertain. Sequenced sample: naive CD4+ T cells sorted from blood. Subset given: CD45RA+ positively selected. This clonotype was sampled from a woman in her thirties in good health. The CDR3 DNA reads as TGTGCCAGAACTTCTACCGGGACAGGGGGCGGAAACACCATATATTTT. This sequence encodes CARTSTGTGGGNTIYF.